The next 25 T cell receptor beta chains were all read from a single sample in a study of blood T cell repertoires in COVID-19. The method was immunoSEQ multiplex PCR; TCRdb's version includes in-frame clones alone and lacks a portion of them. The sample yields about 140,000 clones, about nine tenths seen once. Sequenced material: PBMCs or T cells enriched from blood (not recorded which). All receptors derive from a man in his fifties who had recovered from COVID-19.

The rearrangement links TRBV20-1 to TRBJ1-2; D remains ambiguous. Trimming pared 7 bases from V and 4 bases from J, leaving 10 bases between. This CDR3 comprises 11 residues. Germline loops: CDR1 DFQATT, CDR2 SNEGSKA (reference sequence). As DNA, the CDR3 is TGCAGTGACCGACGAGGCTATGGCTACACCTTC. This translates into CSDRRGYGYTF.

CDR3 amino acids: CASAGAGEVSSGANVLTF. The CDR3 DNA follows: TGTGCCAGCGCGGGGGCAGGGGAAGTTAGCTCTGGGGCCAACGTCCTGACTTTC. The rearrangement uses TRBV19 and TRBJ2-6; tentative D call: TRBD2 (7 bases). The CDR3 runs 18 residues. Germline assignment: CDR1 LNHDA and CDR2 SQIVND (reference sequence). Trimming took off 9 bases at V and 0 bases at J, with 21 bases between the two ends.

J is TRBJ2-7 and V is TRBV3-1 (or the pseudogene TRBV3-2); 13 bases map to TRBD2. The length of the CDR3 is 15 residues. The ends lost 4 bases at V and 6 bases at J; junction bases unmatched: 6. The V gene's germline CDR1 is LGHDT and CDR2 YNNKEL (reference sequence). CDR3 nucleotide sequence: TGTGCCAGCAGCCTTCGGACTAGCGGGAGAAGCGAGCAGTACTTC. Amino acids: CASSLRTSGRSEQYF.

J is TRBJ2-7 and V is TRBV30; TRBD1 agrees at 9 bases. J lost 2 bases, V lost 2 bases, and 1 base had no gene match. CDR1 and CDR2 from the germline V gene are GTSNPN and SVGIG (reference sequence). The CDR3 has 13 amino acids. CDR3 sequence: CAWSRQGAYEQYV. The CDR3 nucleotides read TGTGCCTGGAGTAGACAGGGGGCCTACGAGCAGTACGTC.

The chain links TRBV10-3 to TRBJ2-3; TRBD1 matches at 8 bases. The V segment lost 0 bases and the J segment 6 bases; nucleotides outside the gene matches: 5. The CDR3 has 15 residues. Germline assignment: CDR1 ENHRY and CDR2 SYGVKD. In DNA, the CDR3 is TGTGCCATCAGTGAGTCCCCAGGGGGCTGGGATACGCAGTATTTT. Its translation is CAISESPGGWDTQYF.

V usage is TRBV12-3 or TRBV12-4 and J usage is TRBJ1-2; D call uncertain. This CDR3 is 12 amino acids long. V was cut by 1 base and J by 8 bases, with 8 bases left in between. CDR3 in amino acids: CASSLVQFGYTF. The CDR3 region has the DNA TGTGCCAGCAGTTTAGTACAGTTCGGCTACACCTTC.

The chain carries TRBV5-1 and TRBJ1-1; 8 nucleotides align to TRBD1. The CDR3 consists of 16 residues. Looked up from germline, CDR1 is SGHRS and CDR2 is YFSETQ. Trimming cost V 4 bases and J 0 bases; bases outside gene matches: 8. The CDR3 reads CASSPRTGNMNTEAFF. The CDR3 region has the DNA TGCGCCAGCAGCCCACGGACAGGGAACATGAACACTGAAGCTTTCTTT.

V usage is TRBV2 and J usage is TRBJ2-2; 12 nucleotides line up with TRBD2. CDR1 and CDR2 (germline): SNHLY, FYNNEI. V dropped 0 bases and J dropped 5; count of bases not matched to a gene: 10. The CDR3 loop spans 19 amino acids. The CDR3, as DNA: TGTGCCAGCAGTGAAGCGTACGCTAGCGGGGGGGCGAGGACCGGGGAGCTGTTTTTT. It codes for CASSEAYASGGARTGELFF.

The chain couples TRBV27 to TRBJ2-1, with D uncertain. Germline V CDR1 and CDR2: MNHEY, SMNVEV (reference sequence). CDR3 length equals 12 residues. With 3 bases removed from V and 15 bases from J, the gap between germline ends came to 15 bases. Written as DNA, the CDR3 is TGTGCCAGCAGTTTCGCGGCGACCGTCTGGTTCTTC. This codes for CASSFAATVWFF.

The count of this clone is one. This chain links TRBV3-1 (or the pseudogene TRBV3-2) with TRBJ2-7; a weak D match, TRBD1 (6 bases). CDR1 and CDR2 from the germline V gene are LGHDT and YNNKEL (reference sequence). There are 15 residues in the CDR3. V was clipped by 4 bases and J by 3 bases, with 16 bases between them. The DNA for the CDR3 is TGTGCCAGCAGCCTTGTCCCGGGACACATCTACGAGCAGTACGTC. Its translation is CASSLVPGHIYEQYV.

V gene TRBV4-1 combines with J gene TRBJ2-2; weak D call: TRBD2 (5 bases). CDR3 length: 16 residues. Per germline, CDR1 MGHRA and CDR2 YSYEKL. The V and J ends lost 4 bases and 7 bases respectively, with 19 bases between them. The CDR3 region has the DNA TGCGCCAGCAGCCGACTTTGGGCTAGCTTCGACGGGGAGCTGTTTTTT. The encoded protein is CASSRLWASFDGELFF.

This clone has a handful of counts. The V gene is TRBV12-3 or TRBV12-4, the J gene TRBJ1-2; a weak D match, TRBD1 (6 bases). CDR3 length: 13 residues. V shed 6 bases and J shed 3 bases, with 11 bases lying between them. CDR3 in amino acids: CASRPTGYYGYTF. CDR3 nucleotides: TGTGCCAGCAGGCCTACAGGGTACTATGGCTACACCTTC.

The table lists this clone with a few counts. The chain couples TRBV19 to TRBJ1-2; 8 bases agree with TRBD1. The ends lost 0 bases at V and 8 bases at J; junction bases unmatched: 11. This CDR3 comprises 16 residues. In germline, CDR1 is LNHDA, CDR2 SQIVND (reference sequence). The CDR3 is CASSIDPGQGREGYTF. The CDR3 bases are TGTGCCAGTAGTATAGACCCCGGACAGGGAAGGGAAGGCTACACCTTC.

The CDR3 bases are TGTGCCAGCAGCAAATGGGACAGCTTGGGCACTGAAGCTTTCTTT. Protein product: CASSKWDSLGTEAFF. The V call is TRBV21-1, the J call TRBJ1-1; TRBD1, the D gene given by the table, was not confirmed from the DNA. TRBV21-1 is a listed pseudogene. The CDR3 covers 15 residues.

V gene TRBV4-1 combines with J gene TRBJ2-6; TRBD1 matches 11 bases. The CDR3 spans 17 residues. CDR1 and CDR2 from the germline V gene are MGHRA and YSYEKL. With 4 bases clipped from V and 0 bases from J, the junction kept 2 bases outside the gene matches. The CDR3 reads CASSLGTGGSGANVLTF. Here the CDR3 DNA reads TGCGCCAGCAGCCTAGGGACAGGGGGCTCTGGGGCCAACGTCCTGACTTTC.

This chain joins TRBV30 and TRBJ1-6; a weak D match, TRBD1 (5 bases). The CDR3 spans 15 residues. Trimming removed 0 bases from V and 6 bases from J, with 12 bases in between. Germline values: CDR1 GTSNPN, CDR2 SVGIG (reference sequence). The CDR3 DNA sequence: TGTGCCTGGAGTGTACCCAGGGCCGGTAATTCACCCCTCCACTTT. This codes for CAWSVPRAGNSPLHF. The complete variable domain, with remaining parts taken from reference TRBV30 and TRBJ1-6, reads SQTIHQWPATLVQPVGSPLSLECTVEGTSNPNLYWYRQAAGRGLQLLFYSVGIGQISSEVPQNLSASRPQDRQFILSSKKLLLSDSGFYLCAWSVPRAGNSPLHFGNGTRLTVT.

The chain links TRBV7-9 to TRBJ2-1, with a weak D call TRBD1 (6 bases). Germline V gives CDR1 SEHNR, CDR2 FQNEAQ (reference sequence). V shed 5 bases and J shed 5 bases, with 10 bases lying between them. The CDR3 consists of 13 residues. The DNA for the CDR3 is TGTGCCAGCAGCACCTGGGACAACAATGAGCAGTTCTTC. Translation: CASSTWDNNEQFF.

The J gene is TRBJ2-7, the V gene TRBV7-9; TRBD1 might be the D (7 bases). V lost 5 bases and J 4 bases, leaving 18 bases between the germline ends. Germline V gives CDR1 SEHNR, CDR2 FQNEAQ (reference sequence). The length of the CDR3 is 15 residues. The CDR3 loop is CASSPGDSLEYEQYF. DNA for the CDR3: TGTGCCAGCAGCCCGGGGGACAGCTTAGAATACGAGCAGTACTTC.

The chain joins TRBV6-1 to TRBJ1-4; 8 bases are a match to TRBD1. Unmatched junction bases numbered 6, after V lost 3 bases and J lost 6 bases. The germline V gene encodes CDR1 MNHNS and CDR2 SASEGT. CDR3 length equals 15 residues. CDR3 in amino acids: CASSDMGQVYEKLFF. CDR3 sequence (DNA): TGTGCCAGCAGTGATATGGGACAGGTTTATGAAAAACTGTTTTTT.

This chain's CDR3 is CASSEYRQWSGNQPQHF. CDR3 DNA: TGTGCCAGCAGTGAATACAGACAGTGGTCCGGCAATCAGCCCCAGCATTTT. The chain joins TRBV28 to TRBJ1-5; TRBD1 might be the D (5 bases). This CDR3 spans 17 amino acids. Germline assignment: CDR1 MDHEN and CDR2 SYDVKM. V lost 5 bases to trimming and J lost 2 bases, with 19 bases between them.

The CDR3 DNA reads as TGTGCCAGCAGCTCCGGGACAGGGTATGGGAGCTATCGGAATTCACCCCTCCACTTT. Its translation is CASSSGTGYGSYRNSPLHF. The chain links TRBV7-2 to TRBJ1-6; TRBD1 matches 9 bases. Germline CDR1 reads SGHTA; CDR2 reads FQGNSA. V lost 4 bases to trimming and J lost 7 bases; unmatched junction nucleotides: 17. The CDR3 spans 19 residues.

This chain uses TRBV2 with TRBJ1-2; TRBD1 aligns across 7 bases. The CDR3 sequence is 14 residues long. The germline V gene encodes CDR1 SNHLY and CDR2 FYNNEI. V lost 6 bases and J lost 3; bases outside the gene matches: 7. CDR3 coding DNA: TGTGCCAGCAGCGCGAAGGGGGCAGACTATGGCTACACCTTC. This sequence encodes CASSAKGADYGYTF.

The J gene is TRBJ1-4, the V gene TRBV7-3; a weak D match, TRBD1 (5 bases). The germline gives CDR1 SGHTA, CDR2 FQGTGA. Between the trimmed V and J ends, which lost 2 bases and 1 base, there was a span of 14 bases. This CDR3 region has 17 residues. CDR3 coding DNA: TGTGCCAGCAGCTTATATAAGGGGCTTCAAACTAATGAAAAACTGTTTTTT. Translation: CASSLYKGLQTNEKLFF. The variable domain in full, completed from reference TRBV7-3 and TRBJ1-4, reads GAGVSQTPSNKVTEKGKYVELRCDPISGHTALYWYRQSLGQGPEFLIYFQGTGAADDSGLPNDRFFAVRPEGSVSTLKIQRTERGDSAVYLCASSLYKGLQTNEKLFFGSGTQLSVL.

J is TRBJ2-1 and V is TRBV28; D is undetermined. Trimming pared 2 bases from V and 1 base from J, leaving 12 bases between. Germline CDR1 is MDHEN and CDR2 is SYDVKM. This CDR3 contains 16 residues. CDR3 sequence: CASSLPQAVSYNEQFF. The CDR3 DNA reads TGTGCCAGCAGTTTACCCCAGGCAGTATCCTACAATGAGCAGTTCTTC.

This clone was recorded only once. The chain recombines TRBV7-2 with TRBJ1-2, with TRBD1 identical over 7 bases. This CDR3 is 13 amino acids long. CDR1 and CDR2 (germline): SGHTA, FQGNSA. Trimming at V came to 5 bases and at J to 4 bases, leaving 4 bases not matched to a gene. CDR3 residues: CASSPHRGYGYTF. CDR3 nucleotide sequence: TGTGCCAGCAGCCCTCACAGGGGCTATGGCTACACCTTC.